This passage covers 23 T cell receptor beta chains from one sample sequenced in a study of early T cells in non-severe SARS-CoV-2 infection (dated by TCRdb to 2020 to 2023). Libraries were constructed by 5' RACE. TCRdb names NextSeq 500 as the instrument used. Starting from the raw public reads, TCRdb applied fastp trimming at Q25, assembled clones with MiXCR and retained in-frame beta chains. One record per CDR3 amino acid sequence lists the most common genes and DNA. Counted in this sample were 50,000 to 65,000 distinct CDR3 sequences; about 8% of them appeared once. The top ten hold roughly a tenth of the sample. The source was whole blood, collected at baseline. All receptors derive from an adult who was a healthcare worker with PCR-confirmed SARS-CoV-2 infection or an uninfected control (not recorded which).

This clonotype was recorded a few times. This rearrangement joins TRBV24-1 to TRBJ2-1; D not resolved. CDR3 size: 14 residues. CDR1 KGHDR and CDR2 SFDVKD come from the germline V gene. V lost 0 bases to trimming and J lost 3 bases, with 5 bases between them. The CDR3 DNA is TGTGCCACCAGTGATTTGGACGGCTACAATGAGCAGTTCTTC. Its translation is CATSDLDGYNEQFF.

This clonotype was found a few times. The rearrangement joins TRBV30 to TRBJ2-7, with D possibly TRBD2 on 5 matching bases. Germline CDR1 GTSNPN, CDR2 SVGIG (reference sequence). The V end was cut by 5 bases, the J end by 2 bases, with 19 bases between. The CDR3 loop spans 15 amino acids. CDR3 protein: CAWGSTGSLTYEQYF. CDR3 sequence (DNA): TGTGCCTGGGGCAGTACGGGATCGCTTACCTACGAGCAGTACTTC.

In this sample, this clonotype turned up many times. V and J are TRBV20-1 and TRBJ2-7, with 13 bases identical to TRBD2. V gave up 6 bases and J gave up 5 bases; unmatched junction bases: 1. Germline CDR1 is DFQATT and CDR2 is SNEGSKA (reference sequence). The CDR3 has 12 amino acids. CDR3 in amino acids: CSAGLAGDEQYF. CDR3 DNA: TGCAGTGCCGGACTAGCGGGAGACGAGCAGTACTTC.

The V call is TRBV6-5, the J call TRBJ1-2; maybe TRBD1 (5 bases). CDR1 is MNHEY, CDR2 SVGAGI, per germline. This CDR3 spans 16 amino acids. V shed 2 bases and J shed 8 bases, with 21 bases lying between them. CDR3: CASSYTYREGPRGYTF. The CDR3 DNA reads as TGTGCCAGCAGTTACACATACCGGGAGGGACCCCGCGGCTACACCTTC.

The rearrangement joins TRBV6-1 to TRBJ1-4, with TRBD1 matching over 8 bases. Germline V CDR1 and CDR2: MNHNS, SASEGT. The CDR3 has 14 residues. V shed 4 bases, J shed 8 bases, and the junction held 6 bases outside the gene matches. The CDR3 spells CASSGGQGGEKLFF. The CDR3 DNA follows: TGTGCCAGCAGTGGAGGACAGGGAGGGGAAAAACTGTTTTTT.

The CDR3 spells CASSWGRKETQYF. The DNA of the CDR3 is TGTGCCAGCAGTTGGGGGAGGAAAGAGACCCAGTACTTC. V gene TRBV28 combines with J gene TRBJ2-5, with a tentative D call TRBD2 (6 bases). Germline CDR1 MDHEN, CDR2 SYDVKM. This CDR3 spans 13 amino acids. The V gene lost 4 bases and the J gene lost 3 bases, with 9 bases spanning the gap.

This clonotype was seen repeatedly, ten times or more. V and J are TRBV7-9 and TRBJ1-2, with D perhaps matching TRBD1 (5 bases). Germline CDR1 is SEHNR and CDR2 is FQNEAQ (reference sequence). V dropped 11 bases and J dropped 4 bases, with 17 bases sitting between them. The CDR3 runs to 13 residues. The CDR3 DNA sequence: TGTGCCTCCTCGACGGGGCAATCCTATGGCTACACCTTC. This sequence encodes CASSTGQSYGYTF.

This chain links TRBV12-3 or TRBV12-4 with TRBJ2-7; D not resolved. V shed 5 bases and J shed 0 bases, with 11 bases lying between them. The CDR3 length is 14 residues. The CDR3 DNA reads as TGTGCCAGCAGTCGTCGCAGAAGCTCCTACGAGCAGTACTTC. Translating it yields CASSRRRSSYEQYF.

The sample holds a few counts of this clonotype. This chain joins TRBV6-2 or TRBV6-3 and TRBJ2-1; 8 bases are shared with TRBD1. Germline V lookup: CDR1 MNHEY, CDR2 SVGEGT. This CDR3 has 15 residues. V shed 6 bases, J shed 1 base, and the junction held 5 bases outside the gene matches. The CDR3 loop is CASRPGQGSYNEQFF. The CDR3 DNA reads TGTGCCAGCAGACCCGGACAGGGATCCTACAATGAGCAGTTCTTC.

This clonotype has a count of ten or more. V and J are TRBV30 and TRBJ1-1; TRBD1 might be the D (5 bases). Trimming removed 2 bases from V and 6 bases from J, with 19 bases in between. CDR1 and CDR2 (germline): GTSNPN, SVGIG (reference sequence). The CDR3 contains 15 residues. CDR3: CAWSPGTAGGAEAFF. The CDR3 DNA is TGTGCCTGGAGTCCCGGGACCGCCGGAGGCGCTGAAGCTTTCTTT.

CDR3 sequence (DNA): TGTGCCAGCAGTTACACGTTGGTAGCCACAGATACGCAGTATTTT. This sequence encodes CASSYTLVATDTQYF. The V gene is TRBV6-2 or TRBV6-3, the J gene TRBJ2-3; D is unclear. The CDR3 is made up of 15 amino acids. Trimming took off 2 bases at V and 2 bases at J, with 11 bases between the two ends. The germline CDR1 and CDR2 sequences are MNHEY and SVGEGT.

The V call is TRBV18, the J call TRBJ2-7, with D possibly TRBD2 on 6 matching bases. The CDR3 sequence is 14 residues long. V lost 1 base and J 3 bases, leaving 10 bases between the germline ends. Germline CDR1 reads KGHSH; CDR2 reads LQKENI. The CDR3 sequence: CASSPREANYEQYF. The CDR3 DNA reads TGTGCCAGCTCACCACGGGAGGCGAACTACGAGCAGTACTTC. The full variable domain, in which reference TRBV18 and TRBJ2-7 provide the parts outside the CDR3, is NAGVMQNPRHLVRRRGQEARLRCSPMKGHSHVYWYRQLPEEGLKFMVYLQKENIIDESGMPKERFSAEFPKEGPSILRIQQVVRGDSAAYFCASSPREANYEQYFGPGTRLTVT.

J is TRBJ2-7 and V is TRBV5-1, with 10 positions matching TRBD1. V lost 0 bases to trimming and J lost 13 bases; unmatched junction nucleotides: 13. The CDR3 length is 15 residues. CDR1 is SGHRS and CDR2 is YFSETQ in the germline V gene. The CDR3 sequence: CASSLGPGQGGTLYF. The CDR3 region has the DNA TGCGCCAGCAGCTTGGGGCCCGGACAGGGGGGCACCCTTTACTTC.

The rearrangement joins TRBV12-3 or TRBV12-4 to TRBJ1-1; no firm D call. V was shortened by 2 bases and J by 11 bases, with 21 bases between the two germline ends. The CDR3 runs 15 residues. In nucleotides, the CDR3 is TGTGCCAGCAGTTTATCTCCCTCCGAGCCGCCCCGGGCTTTCTTT. Translated, it gives CASSLSPSEPPRAFF.

This clonotype came up a few times. CDR3 coding DNA: TGCGCCAGCAGTTTAGAAACAGGTGGAAATTCACCCCTCCACTTT. It encodes CASSLETGGNSPLHF. V gene TRBV10-2 combines with J gene TRBJ1-6, with a possible D match to TRBD1 (5 bases). V was shortened by 5 bases and J by 7 bases, with 15 bases between the two germline ends. Germline V gene lookup returns CDR1 WSHSY and CDR2 SAAADI. This CDR3 comprises 15 residues.

This clonotype was detected a few times. The gene calls are TRBV20-1 and TRBJ2-3; 14 positions match TRBD2. With V trimmed by 6 bases and J by 6 bases, 11 bases remained unmatched. This CDR3 contains 16 residues. Germline CDR1 and CDR2: DFQATT and SNEGSKA (reference sequence). CDR3: CSADLQGLAGVDTQYF. The CDR3 DNA follows: TGCAGTGCAGACCTACAGGGACTAGCGGGAGTCGATACGCAGTATTTT.

This clonotype showed up many times. The rearrangement links TRBV7-9 to TRBJ1-4; D call uncertain. Germline V gives CDR1 SEHNR, CDR2 FQNEAQ (reference sequence). CDR3 length: 14 residues. V lost 5 bases, J lost 4 bases, and 11 bases lay in between. CDR3 coding DNA: TGTGCCAGCAGCGGGCGTTACGATAATGAAAAACTGTTTTTT. Translating gives CASSGRYDNEKLFF.

V and J are TRBV6-1 and TRBJ1-2, with 9 bases lining up with TRBD1. Losses at the gene ends were 4 bases for V and 3 bases for J; bases not matched to a gene: 6. Germline CDR1 MNHNS, CDR2 SASEGT. This CDR3 region has 15 residues. CDR3 region: CASSGVQGADYGYTF. The CDR3, as DNA: TGTGCCAGCAGTGGAGTACAGGGGGCGGACTATGGCTACACCTTC.

The chain joins TRBV29-1 to TRBJ2-7, with 9 bases identical to TRBD1. V trimming: 3 bases; J trimming: 6 bases; junction bases outside the gene matches: 6. The CDR3 has 13 amino acids. Germline values: CDR1 SQVTM, CDR2 ANQGSEA. The CDR3 here is CSVEPQGAGEQYF. The CDR3 DNA reads TGCAGCGTTGAGCCACAGGGGGCGGGCGAGCAGTACTTC.

This clonotype was recorded at least ten times. V usage is TRBV7-9 and J usage is TRBJ2-7; 13 bases map to TRBD2. The CDR3 is 15 amino acids. Germline CDR1 SEHNR, CDR2 FQNEAQ (reference sequence). J was trimmed by 2 bases and V by 5 bases; bases with no gene match: 3. The CDR3 region is CASSGTSGVTYEQYF. CDR3 nucleotide sequence: TGTGCCAGCAGCGGGACTAGCGGGGTAACCTACGAGCAGTACTTC.

This clonotype was counted between two and nine times. V gene TRBV7-8 combines with J gene TRBJ1-3; D ambiguous. Germline assignment: CDR1 SGHVS and CDR2 FQNEAQ. CDR3 length: 13 residues. V was shortened by 1 base and J by 4 bases, with 5 bases between the two germline ends. CDR3 coding DNA: TGTGCCAGCAGCTTAGTTTCGGGAAACACCATATATTTT. Its translation is CASSLVSGNTIYF.

This clonotype has a handful of counts. The gene calls are TRBV11-2 and TRBJ2-2; weak D call: TRBD2 (6 bases). The germline CDR1 and CDR2 sequences are SGHAT and FQNNGV. This CDR3 has 18 residues. Trimming removed 5 bases at V and 8 bases at J, with 27 bases between. CDR3 coding DNA: TGTGCCAGCAGCCCTACCTTCGGCCTAGGGGACTCTAGGGGGGAGCTGTTTTTT. Its translation: CASSPTFGLGDSRGELFF.

This clonotype was counted ten times or more. CDR3 nucleotides: TGTGCCAGCAGCGGGGACAGGGGGCGCATGCCTGAAGCTTTCTTT. This sequence encodes CASSGDRGRMPEAFF. The chain is built from TRBV5-6 and TRBJ1-1; 12 bases agree with TRBD1. Germline V gene lookup returns CDR1 SGHDT and CDR2 YYEEEE. The CDR3 has 15 amino acids. V shed 4 bases, J shed 6 bases, and the junction held 7 bases outside the gene matches.